The rows below give T cell receptor beta chains drawn from one sample of a study of cytomegalovirus exposure and HLA in healthy donors. Sequenced by immunoSEQ multiplex PCR; TCRdb stores in-frame clones only, minus some. Counted here are a few hundred thousand clones, roughly 80% occurring once; the ten biggest clones make up around 15%. The sample comprised PBMCs. Receptor source: a man aged 40-55 years in good health and CMV-seronegative. Each CDR3 is given with its conserved first and last residue.

j_call: TRBJ2-1; v_call: TRBV6-5; cdr3_aa: CASRFRGGSYNEQFF
j_call: TRBJ2-7; v_call: TRBV7-2; cdr3_aa: CASSPKGTSGRREQYF
j_call: TRBJ1-3; v_call: TRBV5-1; cdr3_aa: CASSLVSRGSGNTIYF
j_call: TRBJ2-5; v_call: TRBV13; cdr3_aa: CASSLAGGAQETQYF
j_call: TRBJ1-2; v_call: TRBV5-4; cdr3_aa: CASSYRGDGYTF
j_call: TRBJ2-1; v_call: TRBV11-2; cdr3_aa: CASSLVRGNEQFF
j_call: TRBJ2-3; v_call: TRBV27; cdr3_aa: CASRPRMREGRDTQYF
j_call: TRBJ2-3; v_call: TRBV5-1; cdr3_aa: CASSQSLATSTDTQYF
j_call: TRBJ2-1; v_call: TRBV4-2; cdr3_aa: CASSRPLAGDGYEQFF
j_call: TRBJ1-6; v_call: TRBV7-9; cdr3_aa: CASSTTGGLASPLHF
j_call: TRBJ2-3; v_call: TRBV6-5; cdr3_aa: CASSYSGGTDTQYF
j_call: TRBJ2-7; v_call: TRBV7-8; cdr3_aa: CASSLRIAGNLYEQYF
j_call: TRBJ1-5; v_call: TRBV9; cdr3_aa: CASSGQAGDQPQHF
j_call: TRBJ2-5; v_call: TRBV9; cdr3_aa: CASSVFASGGPRGETQYF
j_call: TRBJ2-1; v_call: TRBV6-5; cdr3_aa: CASRPSTGGYNEQFF
j_call: TRBJ1-1; v_call: TRBV11-3; cdr3_aa: CASSSVAGTEAFF
j_call: TRBJ2-7; v_call: TRBV7-2; cdr3_aa: CASSLAPGQGTYEQYF
j_call: TRBJ1-3; v_call: TRBV2; cdr3_aa: CASSEMGALANTIYF
j_call: TRBJ1-2; v_call: TRBV10-1; cdr3_aa: CASSESAGYGYTF
j_call: TRBJ2-5; v_call: TRBV18; cdr3_aa: CASSPSRLGDETQYF
j_call: TRBJ1-5; v_call: TRBV12-2; cdr3_aa: CASRLEYSNQPQHF
j_call: TRBJ2-3; v_call: TRBV7-7; cdr3_aa: CASSFNIRADTQYF
j_call: TRBJ1-1; v_call: TRBV28; cdr3_aa: CASSLAQGAAEAFF
j_call: TRBJ1-2; v_call: TRBV10-3; cdr3_aa: CAISEEADDGYTF
j_call: TRBJ2-1; v_call: TRBV19; cdr3_aa: CASSIWGQGGYEQFF
j_call: TRBJ1-2; v_call: TRBV5-4; cdr3_aa: CASSTLGGQGIYGYTF
j_call: TRBJ2-7; v_call: TRBV9; cdr3_aa: CASSPAGAVFGEQYF
j_call: TRBJ2-7; v_call: TRBV7-9; cdr3_aa: CSSSLAGGEQYF
j_call: TRBJ1-5; v_call: TRBV27; cdr3_aa: CASSFPHQPQHF
j_call: TRBJ2-3; v_call: TRBV5-5; cdr3_aa: CASSLGGGTDTQYF
j_call: TRBJ2-1; v_call: TRBV27; cdr3_aa: CASSLKRATYNEQFF
j_call: TRBJ2-5; v_call: TRBV2; cdr3_aa: CASSGTGTSVQYF
j_call: NA; v_call: TRBV27; cdr3_aa: CASSSASGSYEQYF